These 21 T cell receptor beta chains were sequenced from one sample in a study of tumor-infiltrating lymphocytes in primary liver carcinoma. Priming with a constant-region primer yielded TCR beta cDNA from about 450 ng total RNA. Three nested multiplex PCR rounds, a slightly modified ARM-PCR, produced the libraries for TCR beta. In the first two PCR rounds, TRBV1-TRBV30 forward primers were paired with a C-beta reverse primer, and each round lasted roughly 9 cycles. In TCRdb, the multiplex PCR reads were re-called with MiXCR into one record per CDR3 protein. There are tens of thousands of distinct CDR3 sequences in the sample; roughly 72% occur only once, and 26% lies in the top ten. Extraction of RNA together with DNA used about 17-31 mg of unsorted bulk tissue. Sequencing was carried out using tumor-adjacent normal liver tissue. Receptors originate from a man between 40 and 49 years old with primary liver carcinoma and hepatitis B virus infection.

In the case of this clonotype: This may stem from a read error, because a much larger clone lies one nucleotide away. The chain recombines TRBV28 with TRBJ1-5, with TRBD1 as a possible D gene (6 bases). CDR1 and CDR2 (germline): MDHEN, SYDVKM. V dropped 5 bases and J dropped 5 bases, with 10 bases sitting between them. The CDR3 has 13 residues. CDR3 sequence: CASSGGGYQPQHF. In DNA form, the CDR3 reads TGTGCCAGCAGTGGCGGGGGCTATCAGCCCCAGCATTTT.

With regard to this clonotype: At one end, the junction sequence differs from germline, possibly due to a read error. The V call is TRBV4-3, the J call TRBJ2-7; TRBD2 matches at 12 bases. The CDR3 totals 15 residues. Germline-derived CDR1 and CDR2 are LGHNA and YSLEER. CDR3 residues: CPSGQKLAGGHEQYF. Here the CDR3 DNA reads TGCCCCAGCGGCCAGAAGCTAGCGGGAGGGCACGAGCAGTACTTC.

Turning to this clonotype: At one end the junction does not follow the germline gene, possibly because of a read error. The genes are TRBV7-8 and TRBJ2-7; perhaps TRBD2 as D (7 bases). Germline values: CDR1 SGHVS, CDR2 FQNEAQ. The length of the CDR3 is 17 residues. This CDR3 is CAGSLKGGTTVTLEQYF. CDR3 in DNA: TGTGCCGGCAGCCTGAAGGGGGGGACTACAGTTACCCTCGAGCAGTACTTC.

About this clonotype: The germline gene is not matched at one end of the junction; a read error may be the cause. The V call is TRBV2, the J call TRBJ2-2; D may correspond to TRBD1 or TRBD2 (5 bases each). Germline-derived CDR1 and CDR2 are SNHLY and FYNNEI. The CDR3 runs to 16 residues. Written as DNA, the CDR3 is TGTGCCAGCAGTATAGTTAGGACGGCGAACACCGGGGACCTGTTTTTT. Its translation is CASSIVRTANTGDLFF.

Turning to this clonotype: Relative to the germline gene, one junction end is altered; a read error may explain this. CDR3 nucleotide sequence: TGTGCCAGCAGCTTGGATTACACCGGGGGGCTGTTTTTT. Translation gives CASSLDYTGGLFF. The chain employs TRBV5-6 and TRBJ2-2; D may be TRBD2 (6 bases). In germline, CDR1 is SGHDT, CDR2 YYEEEE. This CDR3 is 13 amino acids long.

About this clonotype: The junction departs from germline at one end; a sequencing error may be responsible. J is TRBJ2-7 and V is TRBV29-1; TRBD2 agrees at 7 bases. CDR1 and CDR2 (germline): SQVTM, ANQGSEA. This CDR3 contains 15 residues. This CDR3 is CNVAWASGRAYEQYF. The CDR3 coding sequence is TGCAACGTTGCGTGGGCTAGCGGTAGGGCCTACGAGCAGTACTTC.

Note on this clonotype: This clone may be a read error of a much larger clone one base away. This chain uses TRBV28 with TRBJ2-5, with a weak D call TRBD1 (6 bases). The germline V gene has CDR1 MDHEN and CDR2 SYDVKM. The CDR3 is 14 residues long. The chain's CDR3 is CTSSLQGFGETQYF. The DNA of the CDR3 is TGTACCAGCAGTTTACAGGGTTTTGGAGAGACCCAGTACTTC.

About this clonotype: The conserved closing phenylalanine or tryptophan is absent in this CDR3, likely reflecting a read error. This chain connects TRBV12-3 or TRBV12-4 to TRBJ1-1; TRBD1 might be the D (5 bases). The CDR3 has 13 amino acids. V shed 5 bases and J shed 3 bases, with 10 bases lying between them. The CDR3 is CASSLREDTEAFL. The CDR3 DNA follows: TGTGCCAGCAGTCTCAGGGAAGACACTGAAGCTTTCTTA.

A note on this clonotype: A much larger clonotype is one base distant, so this may be a read error. The CDR3: CANSPKSTSGSPYEQYF. CDR3 nucleotide sequence: TGTGCCAACAGTCCAAAGTCGACTAGCGGGAGCCCCTACGAGCAGTACTTC. This chain joins TRBV12-3 or TRBV12-4 and TRBJ2-7; 12 bases map to TRBD2. There are 17 residues in the CDR3.

As for this clonotype: One base away lies a much larger clone, so this may be a sequencing read error. The chain's CDR3 is CASSVVASYNEQFF. In DNA, the CDR3 is TGCGCCAGCAGCGTGGTGGCTTCCTACAATGAGCAGTTCTTC. The chain is built from TRBV5-1 and TRBJ2-1, with no clear D. Trimming stripped 4 bases from V and 1 base from J, with 9 bases between. The germline gives CDR1 SGHRS, CDR2 YFSETQ. CDR3 length: 14 amino acids.

Concerning this clonotype: Germline is not matched at one junction end, which may reflect a read error. The J gene is TRBJ2-2, the V gene TRBV11-2; D call uncertain. The CDR3 sequence is 16 residues long. The germline gives CDR1 SGHAT, CDR2 FQNNGV. This chain's CDR3 is CASNLSLVRVTRELFF. CDR3 in DNA: TGTGCCAGCAACTTATCCCTAGTTCGGGTCACCAGGGAGCTGTTTTTT.

A word on this clonotype: At one boundary the junction diverges from the germline segment, which might be a read error. The V gene is TRBV11-2, the J gene TRBJ2-2; D is undetermined. Germline CDR1 is SGHAT and CDR2 is FQNNGV. CDR3 size: 17 residues. CDR3 in amino acids: CVSSLVLVPQDTGELFF. The CDR3 region has the DNA TGTGTCAGCAGCCTAGTACTGGTCCCTCAGGACACCGGGGAGCTGTTTTTT.

To note about this clonotype: Germline is not matched at one junction end, which may reflect a read error. V and J are TRBV29-1 and TRBJ2-1; D is undetermined. The CDR3 runs 13 residues. Germline CDR1 and CDR2: SQVTM and ANQGSEA. The CDR3 nucleotides are TGCAGCGCCACGCCGGATTATTACAATGAGCAGCTCTTC. Encoded protein: CSATPDYYNEQLF.

Remarks on this clonotype: A read error may produce the germline difference seen at one junction end. The chain couples TRBV18 to TRBJ1-1, with 7 bases aligning to TRBD1. This CDR3 has 22 amino acids. Germline loops: CDR1 KGHSH, CDR2 LQKENI. Written as DNA, the CDR3 is TGTGTCAGCTCACCACTAGGGAGTCAGGGGGATGGGGTCCAATCTCCGAACACTGAAGCTTTCTTT. It translates to CVSSPLGSQGDGVQSPNTEAFF.

Regarding this clonotype: The junction departs from the called germline gene at one end, perhaps through a read error. The chain carries TRBV6-1 and TRBJ1-5, with unresolved D. The CDR3 is 15 residues long. Germline CDR1 is MNHNS and CDR2 is SASEGT. The CDR3 nucleotides are TGTGCCAGCAGTGAAACCTCCTACAGCAATCAGCCCAAGCATTTT. Its translation: CASSETSYSNQPKHF.

This sequence joins TRBV30 and TRBJ1-5; no clear D. CDR3 size: 13 residues. Germline V gene sequence: CDR1 GTSNPN, CDR2 SVGIG (reference sequence). V was trimmed by 2 bases and J by 6 bases, leaving 11 bases between them. This CDR3 reads CAWSTTGVQPQHF. CDR3 DNA sequence: TGTGCCTGGAGTACCACTGGGGTTCAGCCCCAGCATTTT.

Turning to this clonotype: No DNA is shown, since the ends of the CDR3 on it are uncertain; the CDR3 is the one TCRdb lists. Here the CDR3 reads CSVGWGSFSAYF. The chain is built from TRBV29-1 and TRBJ2-7; the table assigns TRBD1, which was not confirmed against the DNA. Germline values: CDR1 SQVTM, CDR2 ANQGSEA. Including both end residues, the CDR3 is 12 amino acids long.

The sample holds a few counts of this clonotype. The germline gene is not matched at one end of the junction; a read error may be the cause. J is TRBJ1-5 and V is TRBV4-2; D is unresolved. Germline CDR1 and CDR2: LGHNA and YNFKEQ. The CDR3 consists of 15 residues. CDR3 in DNA: TGTACCAGCAGCCAAAGTTTACAGTCAAATCAGCCCCAGCATTTT. Protein product: CTSSQSLQSNQPQHF.

With regard to this clonotype: A much more abundant neighbour one base away suggests this may be a read error. Without the conserved terminal phenylalanine or tryptophan, this CDR3 likely stems from a read error. The chain combines TRBV28 with TRBJ1-6; D uncertain. CDR3 size: 15 residues. Germline values: CDR1 MDHEN, CDR2 SYDVKM. Trimming left V 3 bases short and J 0 bases short, with 6 bases between. CDR3 region: CASSFWSSYNSPLHY. The CDR3 DNA follows: TGTGCCAGCAGTTTCTGGAGCTCCTATAATTCACCCCTCCACTAT.

The rearrangement links TRBV11-2 to TRBJ2-2; D unclear. CDR1 is SGHAT and CDR2 is FQNNGV in the germline V gene. The CDR3 runs 15 residues. V lost 6 bases and J lost 9, with 20 bases in between. The CDR3 spells CASSSAPSNSRELFF. The DNA for the CDR3 is TGTGCCAGCAGTTCAGCCCCGTCAAACAGCAGGGAGCTGTTTTTT.

In the case of this clonotype: One end of the junction varies from germline; a read error may be responsible. The rearrangement links TRBV10-3 to TRBJ2-5, with D tentatively TRBD2 (5 bases). The CDR3 consists of 15 residues. CDR1 and CDR2 (germline): ENHRY, SYGVKD. CDR3 sequence: CPISAVSGSQETQYF. The CDR3 nucleotides read TGTCCCATCAGTGCGGTCTCGGGGTCCCAAGAGACCCAGTACTTC.